This entry lists 8 T cell receptor beta chains sequenced from one sample in a study of T cell responses to AZD1222 COVID-19 vaccine. The data were produced by immunoSEQ multiplex PCR, yet TCRdb's version contains in-frame clones alone and is incomplete. The repertoire consists of 50,000 to 65,000 clones, with around nine tenths occurring once and the leading ten covering roughly 6.3%. The sample consisted of peripheral blood, taken 28 days after the second dose of the MenACWY control vaccine. These receptor sequences come from an adult who received the MenACWY meningococcal vaccine as a control.

V is TRBV9 and J is TRBJ1-3, with D possibly TRBD1 on 5 matching bases. Germline V CDR1 and CDR2: SGDLS, YYNGEE. The CDR3 totals 15 residues. V lost 0 bases to trimming and J lost 0 bases, with 7 bases between them. CDR3 DNA: TGTGCCAGCAGCGTAGGGGGGACCTCTGGAAACACCATATATTTT. Amino acid sequence: CASSVGGTSGNTIYF. Complete variable domain (other parts from reference TRBV9 and TRBJ1-3): DSGVTQTPKHLITATGQRVTLRCSPRSGDLSVYWYQQSLDQGLQFLIQYYNGEERAKGNILERFSAQQFPDLHSELNLSSLELGDSALYFCASSVGGTSGNTIYFGEGSWLTVV.

The chain is built from TRBV6-5 and TRBJ2-5, with D uncertain. This CDR3 is built from 16 residues. Germline V gives CDR1 MNHEY, CDR2 SVGAGI. V lost 0 bases and J 0 bases, leaving 11 bases between the germline ends. CDR3 DNA: TGTGCCAGCAGTTACTCCTATTACGCTGACCAAGAGACCCAGTACTTC. As protein: CASSYSYYADQETQYF.

The CDR3: CASSLEASEQFF. The CDR3 coding sequence is TGCGCCAGCAGCTTGGAGGCGAGTGAGCAGTTCTTC. The chain joins TRBV5-1 to TRBJ2-1; D not certain. Trimming took off 0 bases at V and 9 bases at J, with 7 bases between the two ends. Germline V CDR1 and CDR2: SGHRS, YFSETQ. The CDR3 runs 12 residues.

The V and J genes are TRBV11-2 and TRBJ1-3; 11 bases agree with TRBD1. Germline V gene data show CDR1 as SGHAT and CDR2 as FQNNGV. The ends lost 5 bases at V and 3 bases at J; junction bases unmatched: 3. The CDR3 covers 15 residues. CDR3 in amino acids: CASSPDRGLGNTIYF. Written as DNA, the CDR3 is TGTGCCAGCAGCCCGGACAGGGGGCTTGGAAACACCATATATTTT.

The CDR3, as DNA: TGTGCCAGCAGTTTATTTGGGGATCCCTACGAGCAGTACTTC. Protein: CASSLFGDPYEQYF. This chain links TRBV27 with TRBJ2-7; D is unclear. The CDR3 totals 14 residues. V was trimmed by 1 base and J by 2 bases, leaving 9 bases between them. Germline values: CDR1 MNHEY, CDR2 SMNVEV (reference sequence).

This chain joins TRBV11-2 and TRBJ1-1, with 8 positions matching TRBD1. Germline V gives CDR1 SGHAT, CDR2 FQNNGV. With V trimmed by 0 bases and J by 5 bases, 5 bases remained unmatched. There are 15 residues in the CDR3. The CDR3 DNA sequence: TGTGCCAGCAGCTTAGATACAGGGGGAGGTACTGAAGCTTTCTTT. It yields the protein CASSLDTGGGTEAFF.

The chain employs TRBV10-1 and TRBJ2-1, with unresolved D. Trimming pared 4 bases from V and 10 bases from J, leaving 11 bases between. CDR1 is WNHNN, CDR2 SYGVQD, per germline (reference sequence). The CDR3 has 12 residues. For the CDR3, the DNA is TGCGCCAGCAGTGGAAACTCCCCGGAGCAGTTCTTC. This translates into CASSGNSPEQFF.

The chain has TRBV6-5 and TRBJ2-7; D uncertain. CDR3 size: 15 residues. CDR1 and CDR2 from the germline V gene are MNHEY and SVGAGI. V lost 6 bases, J lost 2 bases, and 17 bases lay in between. This CDR3 is CASSLVSEYTYEQYF. In nucleotides, the CDR3 is TGTGCCAGCAGCTTGGTCTCGGAGTACACCTACGAGCAGTACTTC.